One sample yielded the 7 T cell receptor beta chains listed below, sequenced in a study of cytomegalovirus exposure and HLA in healthy donors. Vbeta (60) and Jbeta (13) primers were used in the PCR. TCRdb's table, derived via immunoSEQ multiplex PCR, lists solely in-frame clones and lacks some. The sample has around 110,000 clones, just over 70% seen once; the top ten hold about 0.8%. Sequencing was carried out using PBMCs. The receptors originated from a boy aged 5-17 years in good health and CMV-seronegative.

Regarding this clone: One end of the junction fails to match germline, which may point to a read error. The chain uses TRBV5-5 and TRBJ2-3, with D possibly being TRBD1 (6 bases). Germline lookup yields CDR1 SGHKS and CDR2 YYEKEE (reference sequence). CDR3 length: 14 amino acids. CDR3 region: CASSLQGKTDTQYF. CDR3 nucleotides: TGTGCAAGCAGCTTACAGGGTAAAACAGATACGCAGTATTTT.

The chain links TRBV19 to TRBJ2-1; the D is unclear. Germline values: CDR1 LNHDA, CDR2 SQIVND (reference sequence). The CDR3 loop spans 11 amino acids. V shed 5 bases and J shed 6 bases, with 5 bases lying between them. CDR3 nucleotide sequence: TGTGCCAGTAGTCTCTCCAATGAGCAGTTCTTC. Translated: CASSLSNEQFF.

The J gene is TRBJ1-1, the V gene TRBV5-1, with D possibly TRBD1 on 6 matching bases. Germline CDR1 is SGHRS and CDR2 is YFSETQ. CDR3 length equals 15 residues. The V end lost 5 bases, the J end lost 7 bases, and 21 bases lay between the germline ends. The CDR3, as DNA: TGCGCCAGCAGGGACAGCGCAGGGCTAGTGGATGAAGCTTTCTTT. It specifies CASRDSAGLVDEAFF.

The CDR3 DNA sequence: TGCGCCAGCAGCGGTGCAGGGGGCTACGGCTACACCTTC. Translated, it gives CASSGAGGYGYTF. The chain carries TRBV5-1 and TRBJ1-2, with TRBD1 matching 8 bases. With 4 bases clipped from V and 8 bases from J, the junction kept 7 bases outside the gene matches. Germline lookup yields CDR1 SGHRS and CDR2 YFSETQ. This CDR3 has 13 amino acids. Filled out from reference TRBV5-1 and TRBJ1-2, the complete variable domain reads KAGVTQTPRYLIKTRGQQVTLSCSPISGHRSVSWYQQTPGQGLQFLFEYFSETQRNKGNFPGRFSGRQFSNSRSEMNVSTLELGDSALYLCASSGAGGYGYTFGSGTRLTVV.

DNA of the CDR3: TGTGCCAGCAGCTTAGCGAAAGGGAGCGGCTTTAAGTTCTTC. This gives the protein CASSLAKGSGFKFF. V and J are TRBV7-9 and TRBJ2-1; a possible D gene is TRBD2 (5 bases). The ends were cut back, 0 bases at V and 14 bases at J, with 17 bases in the middle. Germline V gene data show CDR1 as SEHNR and CDR2 as FQNEAQ (reference sequence). This CDR3 comprises 14 residues.

The rearrangement uses TRBV6-4 and TRBJ2-1; 10 nucleotides agree with TRBD2. The CDR3 is made up of 15 amino acids. J gave up 7 bases and V 3 bases, and 6 bases lay outside the gene matches. Per the germline V gene, CDR1 is MRHNA and CDR2 is SNTAGT. CDR3 coding DNA: TGTGCCAGCAGTGAAGGCCTAGCGGGGGCGAATGAGCAGTTCTTC. Encoded protein: CASSEGLAGANEQFF.

The CDR3 bases are TGTGCCAGCAGCTTGGCTGCGGGCCTCGGCACAGATACGCAGTATTTT. It yields the protein CASSLAAGLGTDTQYF. The rearrangement links TRBV5-4 to TRBJ2-3; D possibly corresponds to TRBD2 (5 bases). Per germline, CDR1 SGHNT and CDR2 YYREEE (reference sequence). The CDR3 runs 16 residues. V dropped 0 bases and J dropped 1 base, with 12 bases sitting between them.